This T cell receptor (beta chain) was recorded in a study of HIV-infected children after antiretroviral therapy interruption. At the level of the study: Weeks 0, 12, interruption end (24 or 48), and about 3 years post-study gave interruption-arm samples.

CDR3 size: 17 residues. The V and J ends lost 0 bases and 6 bases respectively, with 22 bases between them. The germline V gene has CDR1 SGHRS and CDR2 YFSETQ. Treatment noted: PENTA 11 planned treatment interruption arm or continuous ART arm. This clonotype was seen repeatedly, ten times or more. The antigen is unknown. Regarding the study as a whole: Naive CD4+ Gini coefficient rose by interruption end, suggesting clonal expansion.

RNA-based 3' RACE libraries used unique molecular identifiers. Each CDR3 protein is one row after TCRdb ran MiXCR on the 3' RACE reads. In the table there are more than 85,000 distinct CDR3 sequences, approximately 6.9% of which are singletons. Sequenced material: CD45RA+ CD4+ T cells from PBMCs, pooled from several time points, taken from a donor given antiretroviral therapy, either interrupted or continuous. Subset specified: naive CD4+ CD45RA+ CD45RO- T cells. V and J are TRBV5-1 and TRBJ2-7; either TRBD1 or TRBD2 may supply D (5 bases each). This TCR derives from a pool of human donors with HIV. DNA of the CDR3: TGCGCCAGCAGCTTGGCATTTACAGGACTTTCCACGCGCGAGCAGTACTTC. Translating it yields CASSLAFTGLSTREQYF.